A selection of T cell receptor beta chains follows, all from one sample in a study of T cell responses to AZD1222 COVID-19 vaccine. Profiled with immunoSEQ multiplex PCR; TCRdb holds only in-frame clones, not every one. The table shows more than 70,000 clones, with over 75% occurring only once. The specimen comprised peripheral blood, sampled 28 days after the second AZD1222 dose. These receptors all stem from an adult who received the AZD1222 COVID-19 vaccine. Each CDR3 is given with its conserved first and last residue. A D gene is named only where the DNA matches it firmly. Not all rows give a size; the values are once, few, many and, for expanded clones, a class.

abundance,v_gene,j_gene,d_gene,CDR3nt,CDR3aa
NA,TRBV28,TRBJ1-1,NA,TGTGCCAGCACCTTGGACCAGGGGATGAACACTGAAGCTTTCTTT,CASTLDQGMNTEAFF
NA,TRBV2,TRBJ1-3,NA,TGTGCCAGCAGTGTGGAGAGCGGAAACACCATATATTTT,CASSVESGNTIYF
once,TRBV7-8,TRBJ2-5,TRBD2,TGTGCCAGCAGCCCAGGGACTAGCCGAGAGACCCAGTACTTC,CASSPGTSRETQYF
NA,TRBV14,TRBJ1-3,NA,TGTGCCAGCAGCTTTCAGACGGTACCCACTGGAAACACCATATATTTT,CASSFQTVPTGNTIYF
NA,TRBV4-1,TRBJ1-2,TRBD1,TGCGCCAGCAGCCACACTGGGCGACAGGGGTCGGTAACAAACTATGGCTACACCTTC,CASSHTGRQGSVTNYGYTF
NA,TRBV7-3,TRBJ1-3,TRBD1,TGTGCCAGCAGCTTAACAGGACAGGGGGGAAGGTACTCTGGAAACACCATATATTTT,CASSLTGQGGRYSGNTIYF
NA,TRBV24-1,TRBJ2-2,NA,TGTGCCACCAGTGACGGACTGAGCATGGCCGGGGAGCTGTTTTTT,CATSDGLSMAGELFF
NA,TRBV19,TRBJ1-1,NA,TGTGCCAGTAGTAACCCGGACACTGAAGCTTTCTTT,CASSNPDTEAFF
NA,TRBV6-5,TRBJ1-1,NA,TGTGCCAGCAGTTCCTCCCTCGACAGCAACACTGAAGCTTTCTTT,CASSSSLDSNTEAFF
NA,TRBV19,TRBJ1-4,NA,TGTGCCAGTCGATTTCGTGGGACTAATGAAAAACTGTTTTTT,CASRFRGTNEKLFF
NA,TRBV5-1,TRBJ1-4,NA,TGCGCCAGCAGCTTGATGGGTACAGCCGATGAAAAACTGTTTTTT,CASSLMGTADEKLFF
NA,TRBV27,TRBJ1-5,NA,TGTGCCAGCAGGGATGGGACTCATAGCAATCAGCCCCAGCATTTT,CASRDGTHSNQPQHF
few,TRBV19,TRBJ1-5,TRBD1,TGTGCCAGTACTCAACAGGGGGTTGTCAATCAGCCCCAGCATTTT,CASTQQGVVNQPQHF
NA,TRBV7-9,TRBJ1-1,NA,TGTGCCAGCAGCTTAGTAGGCAGGCCGAACACTGAAGCTTTCTTT,CASSLVGRPNTEAFF
once,TRBV24-1,TRBJ1-1,TRBD1,TGTGCCACCAGTGGGACAGGGGAGTTTACTGAAGCTTTCTTT,CATSGTGEFTEAFF
NA,TRBV30,TRBJ2-5,TRBD2,TGTGCCTGGAGTCGGGGGGGCGCGGGAGAGACCCAGTACTTC,CAWSRGGAGETQYF
NA,TRBV6-5,TRBJ1-5,TRBD1,TGTGCCACCCGACAAGGGACAGGGAATCAGCCCCAGCATTTT,CATRQGTGNQPQHF
NA,TRBV3-1/TRBV3-2,TRBJ1-1,NA,TGTGCCAGCAGGCGGCTCTCGGACACTGAAGCTTTCTTT,CASRRLSDTEAFF